This T cell receptor (beta chain) was recorded in a study of T cell responses to AZD1222 COVID-19 vaccine. Only one count was recorded for this clone. Antigen: not known. Germline is not matched at one junction end, which may reflect a read error. Profiled with immunoSEQ multiplex PCR; TCRdb holds only in-frame clones, not every one. This table holds some 36,000 clones, roughly 91% found once. From germline, CDR1 is MNHNS and CDR2 SASEGT. CDR3 length equals 17 residues. The study's findings and limits: Vaccine-associated CD4 TCRs ranged over spike, dominating at 160-218 and 743-854. Reports indicate that nearly half of spike-specific TCRs are directed at unmutated variant regions.

The rearrangement joins TRBV6-1 to TRBJ2-3, with 9 bases matching TRBD2. The TCR sequence derives from an adult in good health. This material consisted of peripheral blood, taken on day 0 of AZD1222 vaccination. The CDR3 nucleotides are TGTGTCAGCAGTGAAGAAGCGGCGGGAGGGTTCACAGATACGCAGTATTTT. Translating it yields CVSSEEAAGGFTDTQYF.